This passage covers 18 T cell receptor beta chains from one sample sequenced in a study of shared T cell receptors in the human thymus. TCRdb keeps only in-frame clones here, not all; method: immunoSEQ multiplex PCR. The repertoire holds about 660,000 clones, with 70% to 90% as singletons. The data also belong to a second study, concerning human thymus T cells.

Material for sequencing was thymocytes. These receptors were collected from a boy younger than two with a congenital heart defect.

The CDR3 loop reads CASSTRQGNYGYTF. The CDR3 bases are TGTGCCAGCAGCACCAGACAGGGTAACTATGGCTACACCTTC. The chain joins TRBV7-2 to TRBJ1-2; TRBD1 agrees at 7 bases. Per the germline V gene, CDR1 is SGHTA and CDR2 is FQGNSA. The CDR3 totals 14 residues. The J segment lost 1 base and the V segment lost 5 bases, leaving 4 bases of the junction unmatched.

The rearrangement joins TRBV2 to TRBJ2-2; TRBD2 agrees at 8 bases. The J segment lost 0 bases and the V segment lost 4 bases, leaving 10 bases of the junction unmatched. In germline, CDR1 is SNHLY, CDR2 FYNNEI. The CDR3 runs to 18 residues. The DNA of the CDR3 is TGTGCCAGCAGTGTAGGACAGCCACTAGCGGCGAACACCGGGGAGCTGTTTTTT. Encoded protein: CASSVGQPLAANTGELFF. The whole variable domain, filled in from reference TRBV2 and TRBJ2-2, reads EPEVTQTPSHQVTQMGQEVILRCVPISNHLYFYWYRQILGQKVEFLVSFYNNEISEKSEIFDDQFSVERPDGSNFTLKIRSTKLEDSAMYFCASSVGQPLAANTGELFFGEGSRLTVL.

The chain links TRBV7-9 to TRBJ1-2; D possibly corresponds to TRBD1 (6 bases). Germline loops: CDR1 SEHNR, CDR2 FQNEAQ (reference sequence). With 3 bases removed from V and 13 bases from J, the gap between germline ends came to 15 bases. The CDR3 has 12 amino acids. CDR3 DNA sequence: TGTGCCAGCAGCTTCGGACAGACCTCTTTCACCTTC. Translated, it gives CASSFGQTSFTF.

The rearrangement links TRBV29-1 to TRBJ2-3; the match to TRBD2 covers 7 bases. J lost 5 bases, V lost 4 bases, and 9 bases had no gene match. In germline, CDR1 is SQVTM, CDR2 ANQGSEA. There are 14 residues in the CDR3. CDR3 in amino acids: CSVVCPLAEDTQYF. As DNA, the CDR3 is TGCAGCGTTGTGTGTCCGCTAGCGGAAGATACGCAGTATTTT.

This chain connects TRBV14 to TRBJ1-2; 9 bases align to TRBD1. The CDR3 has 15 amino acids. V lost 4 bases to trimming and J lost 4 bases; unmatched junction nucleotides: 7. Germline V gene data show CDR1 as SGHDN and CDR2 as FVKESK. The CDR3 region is CASSLTGGRGYGYTF. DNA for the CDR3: TGTGCCAGCAGCCTAACAGGGGGCCGGGGCTATGGCTACACCTTC. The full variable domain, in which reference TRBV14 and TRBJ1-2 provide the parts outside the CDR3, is EAGVTQFPSHSVIEKGQTVTLRCDPISGHDNLYWYRRVMGKEIKFLLHFVKESKQDESGMPNNRFLAERTGGTYSTLKVQPAELEDSGVYFCASSLTGGRGYGYTFGSGTRLTVV.

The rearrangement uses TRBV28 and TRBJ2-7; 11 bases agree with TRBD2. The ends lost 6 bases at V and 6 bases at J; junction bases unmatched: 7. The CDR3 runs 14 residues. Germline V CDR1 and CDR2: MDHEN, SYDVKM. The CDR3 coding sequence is TGTGCCAGCAGGACTAGCGGGAAGAACTGCGAGCAGTACTTC. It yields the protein CASRTSGKNCEQYF. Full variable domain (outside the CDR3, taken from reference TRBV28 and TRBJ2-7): DVKVTQSSRYLVKRTGEKVFLECVQDMDHENMFWYRQDPGLGLRLIYFSYDVKMKEKGDIPEGYSVSREKKERFSLILESASTNQTSMYLCASRTSGKNCEQYFGPGTRLTVT.

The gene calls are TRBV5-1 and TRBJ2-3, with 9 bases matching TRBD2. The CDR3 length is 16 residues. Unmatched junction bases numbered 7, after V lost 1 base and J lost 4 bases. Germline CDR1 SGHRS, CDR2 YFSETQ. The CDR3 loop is CASSLSAREGPDTQYF. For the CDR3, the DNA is TGCGCCAGCAGCTTGTCTGCGCGGGAGGGCCCAGATACGCAGTATTTT.

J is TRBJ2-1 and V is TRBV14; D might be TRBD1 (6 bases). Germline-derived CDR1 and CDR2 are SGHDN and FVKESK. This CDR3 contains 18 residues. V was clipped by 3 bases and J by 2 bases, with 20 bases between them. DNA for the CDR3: TGTGCCAGCAGCCATGTCCCGAGAAGGGGGTCCACCTACAATGAGCAGTTCTTC. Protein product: CASSHVPRRGSTYNEQFF.

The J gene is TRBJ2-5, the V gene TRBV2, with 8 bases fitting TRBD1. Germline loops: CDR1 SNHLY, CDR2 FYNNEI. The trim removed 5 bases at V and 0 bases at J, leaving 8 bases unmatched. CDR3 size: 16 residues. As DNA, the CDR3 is TGTGCCAGCAGTCGAAGGGACAGGCGCTACCAAGAGACCCAGTACTTC. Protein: CASSRRDRRYQETQYF.

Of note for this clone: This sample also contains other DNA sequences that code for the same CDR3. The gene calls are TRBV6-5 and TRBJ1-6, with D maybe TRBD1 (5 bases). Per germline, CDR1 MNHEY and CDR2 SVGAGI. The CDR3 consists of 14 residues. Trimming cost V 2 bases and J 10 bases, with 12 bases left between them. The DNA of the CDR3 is TGTGCCAGCAGTTACGGAGGGGTGGGATCACCCCTCCACTTT. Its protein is CASSYGGVGSPLHF.

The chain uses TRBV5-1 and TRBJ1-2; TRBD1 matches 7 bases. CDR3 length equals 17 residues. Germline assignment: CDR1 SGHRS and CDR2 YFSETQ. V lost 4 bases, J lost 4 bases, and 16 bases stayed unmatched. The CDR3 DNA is TGCGCCAGCAGCCCCCGGGACAGTTCGCTCAGAATCTATGGCTACACCTTC. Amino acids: CASSPRDSSLRIYGYTF.

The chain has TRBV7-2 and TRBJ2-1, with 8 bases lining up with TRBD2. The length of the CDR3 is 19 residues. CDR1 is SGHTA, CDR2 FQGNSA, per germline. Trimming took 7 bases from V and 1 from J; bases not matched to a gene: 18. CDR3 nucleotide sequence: TGTGCCAGCAATAAACTAAAGGGGGAACTAGCGGTATCCTACAATGAGCAGTTCTTC. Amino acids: CASNKLKGELAVSYNEQFF. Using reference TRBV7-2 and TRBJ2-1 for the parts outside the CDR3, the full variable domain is GAGVSQSPSNKVTEKGKDVELRCDPISGHTALYWYRQSLGQGLEFLIYFQGNSAPDKSGLPSDRFSAERTGGSVSTLTIQRTQQEDSAVYLCASNKLKGELAVSYNEQFFGPGTRLTVL.

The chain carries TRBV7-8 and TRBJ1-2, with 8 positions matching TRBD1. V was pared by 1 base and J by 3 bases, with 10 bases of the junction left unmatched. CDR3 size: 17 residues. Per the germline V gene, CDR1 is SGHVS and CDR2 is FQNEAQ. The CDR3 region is CASSLVPPGQADYGYTF. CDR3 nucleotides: TGTGCCAGCAGCTTAGTTCCGCCGGGACAGGCAGACTATGGCTACACCTTC.

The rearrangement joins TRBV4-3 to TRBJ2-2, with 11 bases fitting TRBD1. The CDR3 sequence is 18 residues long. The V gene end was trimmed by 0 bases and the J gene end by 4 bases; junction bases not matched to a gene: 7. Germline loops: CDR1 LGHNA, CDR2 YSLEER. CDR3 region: CASSQEWDRGSPTGELFF. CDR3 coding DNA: TGCGCCAGCAGCCAAGAGTGGGACAGGGGGTCCCCCACCGGGGAGCTGTTTTTT.

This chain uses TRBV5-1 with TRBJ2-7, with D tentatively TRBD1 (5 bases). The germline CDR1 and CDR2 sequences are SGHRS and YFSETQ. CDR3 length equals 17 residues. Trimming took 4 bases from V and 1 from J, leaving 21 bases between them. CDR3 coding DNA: TGCGCCAGCAGCCCCCCCTCCCCAGGACATTATTCCTACGAGCAGTACTTC. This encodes CASSPPSPGHYSYEQYF. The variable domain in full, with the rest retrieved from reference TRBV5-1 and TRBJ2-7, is KAGVTQTPRYLIKTRGQQVTLSCSPISGHRSVSWYQQTPGQGLQFLFEYFSETQRNKGNFPGRFSGRQFSNSRSEMNVSTLELGDSALYLCASSPPSPGHYSYEQYFGPGTRLTVT.

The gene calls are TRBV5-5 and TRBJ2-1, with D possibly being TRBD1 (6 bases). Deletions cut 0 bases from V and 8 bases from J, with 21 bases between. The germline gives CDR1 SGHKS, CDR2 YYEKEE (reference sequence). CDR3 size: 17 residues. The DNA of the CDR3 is TGTGCCAGCAGCTTGGATCAACAGGGTAGAGGCGTCGATGAGCAGTTCTTC. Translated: CASSLDQQGRGVDEQFF. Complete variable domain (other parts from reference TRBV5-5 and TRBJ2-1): DAGVTQSPTHLIKTRGQQVTLRCSPISGHKSVSWYQQVLGQGPQFIFQYYEKEERGRGNFPDRFSARQFPNYSSELNVNALLLGDSALYLCASSLDQQGRGVDEQFFGPGTRLTVL.

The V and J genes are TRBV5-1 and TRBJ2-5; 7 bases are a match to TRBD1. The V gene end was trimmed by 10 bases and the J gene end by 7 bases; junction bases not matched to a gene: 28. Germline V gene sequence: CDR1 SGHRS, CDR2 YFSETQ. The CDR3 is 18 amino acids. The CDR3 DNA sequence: TGCGCCCGAAGGGGGACAGACAATCAAAGTCCAAGAGAAAGGACCCAGTACTTC. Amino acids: CARRGTDNQSPRERTQYF.

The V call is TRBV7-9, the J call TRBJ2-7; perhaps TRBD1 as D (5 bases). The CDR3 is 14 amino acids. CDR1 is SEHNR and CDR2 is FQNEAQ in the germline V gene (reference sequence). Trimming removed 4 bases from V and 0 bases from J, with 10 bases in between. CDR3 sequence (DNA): TGTGCCAGCAGCTGGACAACCGGCTCCTACGAGCAGTACTTC. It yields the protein CASSWTTGSYEQYF.